This T cell receptor beta chain was identified in a study of cytomegalovirus exposure and HLA in healthy donors. Only one count was recorded for this clone. The PCR made use of 60 Vbeta and 13 Jbeta primers. Repertoires were generated with immunoSEQ multiplex PCR, while TCRdb's copy carries only in-frame clones and drops some. The table records roughly 150,000 clones, roughly 65% of them present only once. The V gene's germline CDR1 is MNHEY and CDR2 SVGAGI. CDR3 length: 13 amino acids. V gave up 6 bases and J gave up 7 bases; unmatched junction bases: 4. This clonotype was sampled from a man younger than 35 in good health and CMV-seropositive. Sequencing was performed on PBMCs. The gene calls are TRBV6-5 and TRBJ1-4, with 8 nucleotides matching TRBD1. The CDR3 protein is CASRGQAGEKLFF. The CDR3 coding sequence is TGTGCCAGCAGGGGACAGGCGGGTGAAAAACTGTTTTTT.